The rows below give T cell receptor beta chains drawn from one sample of a study of blood T cell repertoires in COVID-19. Sequencing used immunoSEQ multiplex PCR; TCRdb keeps in-frame clones, though not all of them. The table has approximately 500,000 clones, roughly nine tenths seen once. Specimen: peripheral blood. These receptors originate from a woman aged 45-65 years with COVID-19, enrolled during active disease. Each CDR3 is given with its conserved first and last residue. D genes are given only for firm matches. Some rows have no size entry. The others give once, few or many, or a class for an expanded clone.

cdr3_nt cdr3_aa j_call clone_size v_call d_call
TGTGCCAGCAGCTTCCGGGGGACCGGGGCCAACGTCCTGACTTTC CASSFRGTGANVLTF TRBJ2-6 - TRBV13 -
TGCGCCAGCAGCTTCCCCCTCCGGGACAGATCCTACGAGCAGTACTTC CASSFPLRDRSYEQYF TRBJ2-7 - TRBV5-1 TRBD1
TGTGCCAGCAGTTTAGGACTCCTGAACGCCTACAATGAGCAGTTCTTC CASSLGLLNAYNEQFF TRBJ2-1 - TRBV27 -
TGCGCCAGCAGCTTGGCACGGGGAGCTAACTATGGCTACACCTTC CASSLARGANYGYTF TRBJ1-2 - TRBV5-1 -
TGTGCCACCAGCAACCGCGCGGAGTTAGGTGAGCAGTACTTC CATSNRAELGEQYF TRBJ2-7 - TRBV15 -
TGTGCCAGCAGCGACGCAGGGCTCAACACTGAAGCTTTCTTT CASSDAGLNTEAFF TRBJ1-1 - TRBV11-2 -
TGTGCCAGCAGCCGACAGGGGATTGGAAACACCATATATTTT CASSRQGIGNTIYF TRBJ1-3 - TRBV13 TRBD1
TGTGCCAGCAGTCTGACAGGGGAGACCCAGTACTTC CASSLTGETQYF TRBJ2-5 - TRBV28 TRBD1
TGTGCCAGCGGATCAGGGTGGGATGAAAAACTGTTTTTT CASGSGWDEKLFF TRBJ1-4 few TRBV5-4 -
TGTGCCAGCAGTCCCTTGATGGGAGGCTATGGCTACACCTTC CASSPLMGGYGYTF TRBJ1-2 - TRBV27 -
TGTGCCAGCAGTTACACCCGGACAGGGACTGGGGCCAACGTCCTGACTTTC CASSYTRTGTGANVLTF TRBJ2-6 - TRBV6-2/TRBV6-3 TRBD1
TGTGCCAGCAGCCTCGGACAGCTTGGGGGCTACACCTTC CASSLGQLGGYTF TRBJ1-2 once TRBV3-1/TRBV3-2 -
TGTGCCAGCAGCTTCGGACTAGCGGGGGGAGGCTACAATGAGCAGTTCTTC CASSFGLAGGGYNEQFF TRBJ2-1 - TRBV5-4 TRBD2
TGTGCCAGTAGTATATCAGCACAGGGCCTTCGGGGCTACACCTTC CASSISAQGLRGYTF TRBJ1-2 few TRBV19 -
TGTGCCAGCAGTTATTCGGGGGGGATAGCCTACACTGAAGCTTTCTTT CASSYSGGIAYTEAFF TRBJ1-1 once TRBV6-5 -
TGCGCCAGCAGATTAACAGGGGGCGCGAGCGGGGAGCTGTTTTTT CASRLTGGASGELFF TRBJ2-2 few TRBV5-1 TRBD1
TGTGCCAGCTCACCACCGAGGGGGGGAAAGTCCTACGAGCAGTACTTC CASSPPRGGKSYEQYF TRBJ2-7 - TRBV18 -
TGTGCCAGCAGTTTACTCCCTCCAACTAATGAAAAACTGTTTTTT CASSLLPPTNEKLFF TRBJ1-4 - TRBV27 -
TGTGCCAGCAGTTCTACTAGCGGGGGGAGGGATACGCAGTATTTT CASSSTSGGRDTQYF TRBJ2-3 once TRBV6-5 TRBD2
TGTGCCAGTAGTATAGTGGGACTGAATAATGAAAAACTGTTTTTT CASSIVGLNNEKLFF TRBJ1-4 - TRBV19 -
TGTGCCAGCAGCGTAGGCCCTAGCGGGGGGGCGGAAAATGAGCAGTTCTTC CASSVGPSGGAENEQFF TRBJ2-1 - TRBV9 TRBD2
TGTGCCAGCAGCTTCGCCCAGAATTCACCCCTCCACTTT CASSFAQNSPLHF TRBJ1-6 few TRBV7-9 -
TGCGCCAGCAGGAGCGACAGGGAAAATTCCTACGAGCAGTACTTC CASRSDRENSYEQYF TRBJ2-7 - TRBV5-1 TRBD1
TGTGCCTGGAGTGGGGGACAGGGTCCTACCTACGAGCAGTACTTC CAWSGGQGPTYEQYF TRBJ2-7 - TRBV30 TRBD1
TGTGCCAGCAGCGCTAGGGGTAGCACAGATACGCAGTATTTT CASSARGSTDTQYF TRBJ2-3 - TRBV9 -
TGTGCCAGCAGGAGCTCTGGAAACACCATATATTTT CASRSSGNTIYF TRBJ1-3 - TRBV28 -
TGTGCCAGCAGCTCGCCTGCCAGGGGCTATGGCTACACCTTC CASSSPARGYGYTF TRBJ1-2 - TRBV5-4 -
TGTGCCTGGAGTCTTCCGGGCGGGGCCTACAATGAGCAGTTCTTC CAWSLPGGAYNEQFF TRBJ2-1 - TRBV30 -
TGTGCCAGCAGTCCTTCTCGGGACAGAGCGAACACCGGGGAGCTGTTTTTT CASSPSRDRANTGELFF TRBJ2-2 - TRBV6-6 TRBD1
TGCGCCAGTTCTCCAGGGCCGAATGAAAAACTGTTTTTT CASSPGPNEKLFF TRBJ1-4 - TRBV10-1 -
TGTGCCAGCAGTTATCGGGGGGCCGGGGAGCTGTTTTTT CASSYRGAGELFF TRBJ2-2 - TRBV6-5 TRBD2
TGCGCCAGCAGCCAAGTCCCCGGGACAGCCCCCTACAATGAGCAGTTCTTC CASSQVPGTAPYNEQFF TRBJ2-1 few TRBV4-1 TRBD1
TGTGCCAGCAGTAAAAAACCACCGGGACTAGGGGTAGGGGGCGGGCCTTCAGATACGCAGTATTTT CASSKKPPGLGVGGGPSDTQYF TRBJ2-3 once TRBV27 -
TGTGCCGCCAGGGAGCGGAGGAGGGGCGGGGAGCTGTTTTTT CAARERRRGGELFF TRBJ2-2 - TRBV6-5 -
TGTGCCAGCACAGGGGGCGGGGAAGAGACCCAGTACTTC CASTGGGEETQYF TRBJ2-5 - TRBV7-9 TRBD1
TGTGCCAGCAGTGAGGAGGCGACAGATACGCAGTATTTT CASSEEATDTQYF TRBJ2-3 - TRBV6-4 -
TGTGCCAGCAGTTGGACGGGAGACTCCTACGAGCAGTACTTC CASSWTGDSYEQYF TRBJ2-7 - TRBV5-4 -
TGTGCCAGCTCACCTTTTCGTCAGGAGGACGCGAACACCGGGGAGCTGTTTTTT CASSPFRQEDANTGELFF TRBJ2-2 - TRBV18 -
TGCAGTGCTAGAAGCGGGACTGAAGCTTTCTTT CSARSGTEAFF TRBJ1-1 - TRBV20-1 -
TGTGCCAGCAGCTTTGGACTAGCGGGAGGCACAGATACGCAGTATTTT CASSFGLAGGTDTQYF TRBJ2-3 - TRBV7-7 TRBD2
TGCGCCAGCAGCTTGGCCCTAGCGGGGGGCCCCAGCACAGATACGCAGTATTTT CASSLALAGGPSTDTQYF TRBJ2-3 - TRBV5-1 TRBD2
TGTGCCAGCAGTGAAATCGGCAGGGCCGTCTATCAGCCCCAGCATTTT CASSEIGRAVYQPQHF TRBJ1-5 - TRBV6-1 -
TGTGCCAGCAGTCTCGTAGGGGGCTCTGGGGCCAACGTCCTGACTTTC CASSLVGGSGANVLTF TRBJ2-6 - TRBV28 -
TGTGCCAGCTCCCCAACAGGGGCGGGTGGCTACACCTTC CASSPTGAGGYTF TRBJ1-2 - TRBV18 TRBD1
TGTGCCAGCAGTGTAGCTTACACAGATACGCAGTATTTT CASSVAYTDTQYF TRBJ2-3 - TRBV2 -
TGTGCCAGCCTGGAAACAGAGAACACTGAAGCTTTCTTT CASLETENTEAFF TRBJ1-1 - TRBV12-3/TRBV12-4 -
TGTGCCAGCAGTTTTGGGGGCCTAGGTGATTCACCCCTCCACTTT CASSFGGLGDSPLHF TRBJ1-6 - TRBV5-4 -
TGTGCCAGCAGACGGACAGGGAACAAAGGCACCTACGAGCAGTACTTC CASRRTGNKGTYEQYF TRBJ2-7 - TRBV2 TRBD1